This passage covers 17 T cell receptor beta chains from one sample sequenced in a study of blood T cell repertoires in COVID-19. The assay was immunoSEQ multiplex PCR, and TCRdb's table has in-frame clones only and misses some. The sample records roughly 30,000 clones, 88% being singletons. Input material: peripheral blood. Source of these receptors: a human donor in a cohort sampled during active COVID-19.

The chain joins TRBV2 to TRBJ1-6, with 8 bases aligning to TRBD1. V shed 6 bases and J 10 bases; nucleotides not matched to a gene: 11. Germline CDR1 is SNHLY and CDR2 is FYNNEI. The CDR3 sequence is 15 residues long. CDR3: CASSERQGISSPLHF. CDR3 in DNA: TGTGCCAGCAGCGAGAGACAGGGGATCTCCTCACCCCTCCACTTT.

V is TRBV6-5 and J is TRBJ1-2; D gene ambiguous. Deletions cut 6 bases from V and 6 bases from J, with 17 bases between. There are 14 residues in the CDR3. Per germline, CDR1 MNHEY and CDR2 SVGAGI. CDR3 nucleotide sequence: TGTGCCAGCAGATCCAGATTGAACCAAGATGGCTACACCTTC. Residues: CASRSRLNQDGYTF.

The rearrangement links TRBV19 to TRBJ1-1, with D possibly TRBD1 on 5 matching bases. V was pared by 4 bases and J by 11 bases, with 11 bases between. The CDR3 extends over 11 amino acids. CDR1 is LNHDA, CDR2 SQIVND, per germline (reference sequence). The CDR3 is CASSRGVVAFF. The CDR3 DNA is TGTGCCAGTAGTAGGGGGGTGGTCGCTTTCTTT.

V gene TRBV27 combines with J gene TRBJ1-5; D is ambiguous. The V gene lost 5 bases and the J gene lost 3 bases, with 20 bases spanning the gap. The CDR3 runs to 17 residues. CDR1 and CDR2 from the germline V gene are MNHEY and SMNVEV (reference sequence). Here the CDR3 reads CASSPDAENLVNQPQHF. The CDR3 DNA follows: TGTGCCAGCAGTCCCGATGCCGAGAATCTGGTCAATCAGCCCCAGCATTTT.

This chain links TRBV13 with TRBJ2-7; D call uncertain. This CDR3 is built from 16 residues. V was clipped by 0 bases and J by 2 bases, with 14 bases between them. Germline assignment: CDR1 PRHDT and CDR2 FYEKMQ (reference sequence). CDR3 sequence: CASSLGRPEITYEQYF. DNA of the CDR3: TGTGCCAGCAGCTTAGGGAGGCCAGAAATTACCTACGAGCAGTACTTC. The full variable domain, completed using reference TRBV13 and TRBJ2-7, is AAGVIQSPRHLIKEKRETATLKCYPIPRHDTVYWYQQGPGQDPQFLISFYEKMQSDKGSIPDRFSAQQFSDYHSELNMSSLELGDSALYFCASSLGRPEITYEQYFGPGTRLTVT.

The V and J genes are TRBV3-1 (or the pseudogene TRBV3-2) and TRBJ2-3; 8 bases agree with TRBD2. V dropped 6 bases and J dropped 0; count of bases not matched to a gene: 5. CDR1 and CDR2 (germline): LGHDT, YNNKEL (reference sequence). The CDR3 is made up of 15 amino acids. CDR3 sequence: CASRALAASTDTQYF. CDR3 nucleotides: TGTGCCAGCAGGGCACTAGCGGCTAGCACAGATACGCAGTATTTT.

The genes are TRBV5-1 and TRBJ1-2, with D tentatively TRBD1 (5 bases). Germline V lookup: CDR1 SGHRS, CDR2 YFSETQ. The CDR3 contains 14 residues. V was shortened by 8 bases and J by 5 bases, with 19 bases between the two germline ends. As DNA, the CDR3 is TGCGCCAGTACCCCGGGAGGGGTTCGTTATGGCTACACCTTC. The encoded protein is CASTPGGVRYGYTF.

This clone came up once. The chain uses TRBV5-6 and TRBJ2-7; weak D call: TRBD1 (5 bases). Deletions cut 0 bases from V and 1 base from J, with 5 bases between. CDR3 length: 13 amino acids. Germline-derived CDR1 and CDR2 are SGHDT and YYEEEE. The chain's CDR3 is CASSLGQSYEQYF. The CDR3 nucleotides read TGTGCCAGCAGCTTGGGACAGTCCTACGAGCAGTACTTC.

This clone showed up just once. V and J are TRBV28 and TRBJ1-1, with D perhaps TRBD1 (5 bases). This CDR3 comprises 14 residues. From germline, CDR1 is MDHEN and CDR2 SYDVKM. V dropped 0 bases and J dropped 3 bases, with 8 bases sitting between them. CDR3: CASSLWGGDTEAFF. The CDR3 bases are TGTGCCAGCAGTTTATGGGGAGGGGACACTGAAGCTTTCTTT. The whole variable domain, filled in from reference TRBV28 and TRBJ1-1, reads DVKVTQSSRYLVKRTGEKVFLECVQDMDHENMFWYRQDPGLGLRLIYFSYDVKMKEKGDIPEGYSVSREKKERFSLILESASTNQTSMYLCASSLWGGDTEAFFGQGTRLTVV.

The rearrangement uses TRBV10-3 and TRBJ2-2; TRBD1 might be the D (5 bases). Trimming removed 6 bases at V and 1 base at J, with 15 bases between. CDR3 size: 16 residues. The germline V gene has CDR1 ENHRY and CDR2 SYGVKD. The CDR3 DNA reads TGTGCCATCAGGAGTGACAGCCCACGGAACACCGGGGAGCTGTTTTTT. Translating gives CAIRSDSPRNTGELFF.

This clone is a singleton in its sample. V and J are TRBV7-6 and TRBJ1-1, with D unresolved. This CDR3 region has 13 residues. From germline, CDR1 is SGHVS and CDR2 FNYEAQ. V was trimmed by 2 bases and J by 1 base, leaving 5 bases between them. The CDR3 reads CASSLQENTEAFF. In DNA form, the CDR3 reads TGTGCCAGCAGCTTACAGGAGAACACTGAAGCTTTCTTT.

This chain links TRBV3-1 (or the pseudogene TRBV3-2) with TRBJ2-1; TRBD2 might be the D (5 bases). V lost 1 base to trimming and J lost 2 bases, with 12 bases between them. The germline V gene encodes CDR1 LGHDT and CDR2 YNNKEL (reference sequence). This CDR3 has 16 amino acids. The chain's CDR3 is CASSQGIVLAYNEQFF. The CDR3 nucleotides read TGTGCCAGCAGCCAAGGAATAGTACTAGCCTACAATGAGCAGTTCTTC.

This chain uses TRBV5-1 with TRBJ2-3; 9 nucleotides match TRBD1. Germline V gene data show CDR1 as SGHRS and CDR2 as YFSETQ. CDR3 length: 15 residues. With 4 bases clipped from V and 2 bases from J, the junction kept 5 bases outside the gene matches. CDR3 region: CASSLGQGITDTQYF. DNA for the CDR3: TGCGCCAGCAGCCTAGGACAGGGGATCACAGATACGCAGTATTTT.

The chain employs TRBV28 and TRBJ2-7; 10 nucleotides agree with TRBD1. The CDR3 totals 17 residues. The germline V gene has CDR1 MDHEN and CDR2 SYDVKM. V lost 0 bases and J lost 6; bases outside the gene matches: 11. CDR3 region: CASSLCPDRGSLCEQYF. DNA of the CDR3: TGTGCCAGCAGTTTATGTCCGGACAGGGGGTCGCTGTGCGAGCAGTACTTC.

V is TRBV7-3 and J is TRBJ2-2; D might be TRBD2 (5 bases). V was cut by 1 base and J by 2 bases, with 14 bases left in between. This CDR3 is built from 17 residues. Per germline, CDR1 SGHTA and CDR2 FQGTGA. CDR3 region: CASSLIGGPSNTGELFF. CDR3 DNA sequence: TGTGCCAGCAGCTTAATCGGCGGGCCCTCTAACACCGGGGAGCTGTTTTTT.

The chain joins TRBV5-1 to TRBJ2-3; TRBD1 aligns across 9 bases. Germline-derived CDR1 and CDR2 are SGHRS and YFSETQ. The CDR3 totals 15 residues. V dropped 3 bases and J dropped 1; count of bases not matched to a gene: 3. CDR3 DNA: TGCGCCAGCAGCTGGGGACAGGGAGGCACAGATACGCAGTATTTT. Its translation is CASSWGQGGTDTQYF. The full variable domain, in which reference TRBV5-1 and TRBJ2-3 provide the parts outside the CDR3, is KAGVTQTPRYLIKTRGQQVTLSCSPISGHRSVSWYQQTPGQGLQFLFEYFSETQRNKGNFPGRFSGRQFSNSRSEMNVSTLELGDSALYLCASSWGQGGTDTQYFGPGTRLTVL.

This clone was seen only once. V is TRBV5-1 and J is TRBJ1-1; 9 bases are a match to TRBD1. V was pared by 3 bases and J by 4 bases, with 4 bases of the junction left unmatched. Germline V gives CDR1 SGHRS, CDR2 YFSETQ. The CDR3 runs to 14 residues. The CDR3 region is CASSWGQGGTEAFF. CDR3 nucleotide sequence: TGCGCCAGCAGCTGGGGACAGGGAGGCACTGAAGCTTTCTTT.